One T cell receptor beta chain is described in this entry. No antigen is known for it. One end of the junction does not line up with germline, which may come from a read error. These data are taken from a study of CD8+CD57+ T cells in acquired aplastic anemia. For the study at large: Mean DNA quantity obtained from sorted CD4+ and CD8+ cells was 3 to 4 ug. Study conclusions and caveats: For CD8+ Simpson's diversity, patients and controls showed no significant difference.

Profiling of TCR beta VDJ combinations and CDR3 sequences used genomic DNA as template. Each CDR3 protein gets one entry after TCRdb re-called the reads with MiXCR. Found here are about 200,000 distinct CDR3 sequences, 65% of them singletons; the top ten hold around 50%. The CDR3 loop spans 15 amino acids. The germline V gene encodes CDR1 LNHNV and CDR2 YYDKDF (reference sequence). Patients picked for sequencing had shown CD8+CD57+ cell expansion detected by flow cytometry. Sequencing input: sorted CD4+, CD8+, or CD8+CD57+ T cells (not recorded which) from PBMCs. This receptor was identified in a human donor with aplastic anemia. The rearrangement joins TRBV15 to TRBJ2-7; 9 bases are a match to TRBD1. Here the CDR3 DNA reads TGTGCCCCCAGCAGAGCGAAGGACAGGGGTTACGAGCAGTACTTC. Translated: CAPSRAKDRGYEQYF.